This entry concerns a single T cell receptor (beta chain). The antigen remains unidentified. These data come from a study of graft-versus-host responses after intestinal transplantation. Looking at the study overall: Multivisceral, liver-intestinal, or isolated intestinal grafts went to recipients. All of the recipients had induction that used anti-thymocyte globulin, then tacrolimus and steroids for 2 to 3 years. Study-wide findings and caveats: Across patients carrying graft-donor T cell macrochimerism, allografts held high graft-versus-host to host-versus-graft clonal ratios. Recipient-marrow GvH clones were detected, some having first appeared in ileum or blood.

Profiling relied on immunoSEQ multiplex PCR, and the TCRdb table lists in-frame clones only, not all of them. Of tens of thousands of clones in the sample, 94% were seen once. Looked up from germline, CDR1 is SGHRS and CDR2 is YFSETQ. The V gene lost 0 bases and the J gene lost 2 bases, with 18 bases spanning the gap. The CDR3 runs 17 residues. This chain connects TRBV5-1 to TRBJ2-7; perhaps D is TRBD1 or TRBD2 (5 bases each). The sequencing here drew on PBMCs, taken 156 days after intestinal transplant. The sequence was collected from a human patient who received an intestinal transplant, so some T cells may come from the graft donor. Here the CDR3 DNA reads TGCGCCAGCAGCTTGGGTGCAAGAAGGGACGGAGCCTACGAGCAGTACTTC. The encoded protein is CASSLGARRDGAYEQYF.